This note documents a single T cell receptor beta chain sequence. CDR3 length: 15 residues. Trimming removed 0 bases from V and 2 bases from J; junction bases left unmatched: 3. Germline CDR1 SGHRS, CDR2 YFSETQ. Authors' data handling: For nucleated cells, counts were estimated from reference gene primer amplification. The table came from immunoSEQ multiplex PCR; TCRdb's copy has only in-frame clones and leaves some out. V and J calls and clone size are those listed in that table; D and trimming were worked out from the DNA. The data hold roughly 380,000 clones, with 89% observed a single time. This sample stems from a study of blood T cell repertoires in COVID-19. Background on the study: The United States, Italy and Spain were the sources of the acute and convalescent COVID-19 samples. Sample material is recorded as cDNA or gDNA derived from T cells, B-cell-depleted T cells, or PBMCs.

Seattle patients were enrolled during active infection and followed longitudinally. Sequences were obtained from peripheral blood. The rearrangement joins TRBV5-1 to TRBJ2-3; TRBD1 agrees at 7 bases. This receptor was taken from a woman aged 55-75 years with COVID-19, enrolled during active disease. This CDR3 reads CASSLEGQYTDTQYF. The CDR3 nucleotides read TGCGCCAGCAGCTTGGAGGGACAGTACACAGATACGCAGTATTTT.